These 17 T cell receptor beta chains originate from one sample sequenced in a study of molecular identifiers for immune sequencing clone quantification. Via MiXCR, TCRdb re-called the PCR reads, giving one row per CDR3 protein. This sample has tens of thousands of distinct CDR3 sequences; under 30% occur once, and the top ten carry about 1.9%. Sequences were obtained from naive CD8+ T cells from blood, with Jurkat cell RNA spiked in. Subset: FACS-sorted CD8+CD4-CCR7+CD45RA+ naive T cells. These TCRs come from a human donor in good health. Some libraries in this study had Jurkat cell RNA spiked in.

V gene TRBV7-9 combines with J gene TRBJ1-1; TRBD1 agrees at 8 bases. The ends lost 1 base at V and 8 bases at J; junction bases unmatched: 9. This CDR3 is built from 15 residues. The germline V gene encodes CDR1 SEHNR and CDR2 FQNEAQ (reference sequence). The CDR3, as DNA: TGTGCCAGCAGCTTAGAAGGTCAGGGGGCGGCCGAAGCTTTCTTT. The encoded protein is CASSLEGQGAAEAFF.

A remark on this clonotype: This CDR3 is missing its conserved last phenylalanine or tryptophan, likely due to a read error. The chain recombines TRBV29-1 with TRBJ2-2, with 7 bases identical to TRBD1. J gave up 4 bases and V 4 bases, and 0 bases lay outside the gene matches. Germline CDR1 and CDR2: SQVTM and ANQGSEA. This CDR3 is 12 amino acids long. The CDR3 reads CSVAGGTGELFY. In nucleotides, the CDR3 is TGCAGCGTTGCAGGGGGCACCGGGGAGCTGTTTTAT.

This clonotype was picked up a small number of times. This could be a read error, since a much larger clone is one nucleotide away. The chain uses TRBV3-1 and TRBJ2-5; D call uncertain. The V end lost 3 bases, the J end lost 7 bases, and 9 bases lay between the germline ends. Germline loops: CDR1 LGHDT, CDR2 YNNKEL (reference sequence). The CDR3 sequence is 12 residues long. CDR3 in amino acids: CASSHLEATQYF. CDR3 DNA sequence: TGTGCCAGCAGCCACCTCGAAGCGACCCAGTACTTC.

A note on this clonotype: This may stem from a read error, because a much larger clone lies one nucleotide away. The V and J genes are TRBV27 and TRBJ1-4; D not certain. Per germline, CDR1 MNHEY and CDR2 SMNVEV (reference sequence). This CDR3 spans 14 amino acids. V was cut by 7 bases and J by 8 bases, with 17 bases left in between. CDR3 DNA sequence: TGTGCCAGCACCTCGAAGGTTGTCGGGGAAAAACTGTTTTTT. This codes for CASTSKVVGEKLFF.

Comments on this clonotype: A much more abundant neighbour one base away suggests this may be a read error. The chain recombines TRBV19 with TRBJ2-1; D uncertain. Germline CDR1 LNHDA, CDR2 SQIVND (reference sequence). V was pared by 10 bases and J by 7 bases, with 14 bases between. The CDR3 extends over 12 amino acids. CDR3 residues: CANMDGWNEQFF. CDR3 sequence (DNA): TGTGCCAATATGGACGGCTGGAATGAGCAGTTCTTC.

This clonotype came up many times. The rearrangement joins TRBV29-1 to TRBJ2-1; 9 nucleotides match TRBD2. This CDR3 spans 16 amino acids. V lost 3 bases and J lost 9; bases outside the gene matches: 15. Germline CDR1 reads SQVTM; CDR2 reads ANQGSEA. The CDR3 region has the DNA TGCAGCGTTGACCCCCCTAGCGGGATGGAACAGGGTGAGCAGTTCTTC. Its translation: CSVDPPSGMEQGEQFF.

Here the CDR3 reads CARRLWPPEAFF. In DNA, the CDR3 is TGTGCCCGCCGCTTATGGCCCCCTGAAGCTTTCTTT. The chain has TRBV7-9 and TRBJ1-1, with D unclear. This CDR3 is built from 12 residues. CDR1 SEHNR and CDR2 FQNEAQ come from the germline V gene (reference sequence). V lost 11 bases and J lost 6, with 16 bases in between.

This clonotype was seen repeatedly, ten times or more. This chain joins TRBV5-4 and TRBJ2-7, with 7 bases matching TRBD1. Trimming removed 0 bases from V and 2 bases from J; junction bases left unmatched: 2. This CDR3 is built from 14 residues. Germline assignment: CDR1 SGHNT and CDR2 YYREEE (reference sequence). The CDR3 loop is CASSLEGTAYEQYF. CDR3 bases: TGTGCCAGCAGCTTGGAGGGGACAGCCTACGAGCAGTACTTC.

This clonotype occurred many times. The rearrangement uses TRBV23-1 and TRBJ2-2, with 8 nucleotides matching TRBD2. TRBV23-1 is treated as an ORF (open reading frame) with a function not yet certain. There are 17 residues in the CDR3. V was clipped by 0 bases and J by 3 bases; unmatched bases: 6. CDR3 sequence (DNA): TGCGCCAGCAGTCAATCGAAGCGGGAGCGGGACACCGGGGAGCTGTTTTTT. This gives the protein CASSQSKRERDTGELFF.

As for this clonotype: One end of the junction fails to match germline, which may point to a read error. The chain combines TRBV30 with TRBJ2-7, with 11 bases that match TRBD2. The CDR3 length is 13 residues. Germline CDR1 is GTSNPN and CDR2 is SVGIG (reference sequence). In DNA, the CDR3 is TGTGCCTGGGTAGGACTAGCGGGCCCAGCGCCGTCCTTC. As protein: CAWVGLAGPAPSF. Drawing the rest from reference TRBV30 and TRBJ2-7, the complete variable domain is SQTIHQWPATLVQPVGSPLSLECTVEGTSNPNLYWYRQAAGRGLQLLFYSVGIGQISSEVPQNLSASRPQDRQFILSSKKLLLSDSGFYLCAWVGLAGPAPSFGPGTRLTVT.

Comment on this clonotype: This CDR3 is missing its conserved last phenylalanine or tryptophan, likely due to a read error. The chain has TRBV7-9 and TRBJ1-1; D ambiguous. Germline V gene data show CDR1 as SEHNR and CDR2 as FQNEAQ (reference sequence). The CDR3 is 11 residues long. Trimming pared 3 bases from V and 7 bases from J, leaving 6 bases between. The CDR3 here is CASSFSGEAFL. CDR3 DNA sequence: TGTGCCAGCAGCTTTTCAGGTGAAGCTTTCCTT.

This clonotype was found a few times. This chain uses TRBV6-2 or TRBV6-3 with TRBJ2-7; 8 positions agree with TRBD2. From germline, CDR1 is MNHEY and CDR2 SVGEGT. This CDR3 is built from 18 residues. The ends lost 6 bases at V and 0 bases at J; junction bases unmatched: 16. The CDR3 coding sequence is TGTGCCAGCAGGCTCACTAGCGGCAAGTACTCAAACTCCTACGAGCAGTACTTC. It translates to CASRLTSGKYSNSYEQYF.

This clonotype was picked up many times. The DNA for the CDR3 is TGCGCCAGCAGCCAAGATATAGGACAGGGGATTTGGGAGCAGTACTTC. It is translated as CASSQDIGQGIWEQYF. The chain employs TRBV4-3 and TRBJ2-7; 9 nucleotides match TRBD1. Germline loops: CDR1 LGHNA, CDR2 YSLEER. The CDR3 covers 16 residues. Unmatched junction bases numbered 10, after V lost 0 bases and J lost 7 bases.

This clonotype was observed at least ten times. This chain connects TRBV7-9 to TRBJ1-2; D is ambiguous. Trimming left V 1 base short and J 0 bases short, with 9 bases between. CDR1 and CDR2 from the germline V gene are SEHNR and FQNEAQ (reference sequence). This CDR3 region has 15 residues. The CDR3 bases are TGTGCCAGCAGCTTAGTGAACAGCGCTAACTATGGCTACACCTTC. This codes for CASSLVNSANYGYTF.

This clonotype was counted many times. CDR3 amino acids: CASSHRALPNEQFF. CDR3 in DNA: TGTGCCAGCAGTCACCGGGCCTTGCCCAATGAGCAGTTCTTC. The chain has TRBV6-2 or TRBV6-3 and TRBJ2-1; the D is unclear. The CDR3 loop spans 14 amino acids. The V end lost 5 bases, the J end lost 6 bases, and 14 bases lay between the germline ends. Looked up from germline, CDR1 is MNHEY and CDR2 is SVGEGT.

The V call is TRBV28, the J call TRBJ2-7; TRBD2 aligns across 12 bases. The junction had 0 bases not matched to a gene; V was cut back by 3 bases and J by 3 bases. CDR3 length: 14 residues. Looked up from germline, CDR1 is MDHEN and CDR2 is SYDVKM. CDR3: CASSLTSGGYEQYF. DNA of the CDR3: TGTGCCAGCAGTTTGACTAGCGGGGGCTACGAGCAGTACTTC.

In its sample, this clonotype is medium-sized. This rearrangement joins TRBV7-9 to TRBJ2-5; a possible D gene is TRBD2 (6 bases). V gave up 5 bases and J gave up 2 bases, with 15 bases separating them. The germline V gene has CDR1 SEHNR and CDR2 FQNEAQ (reference sequence). CDR3 size: 15 residues. CDR3 sequence: CASSPPVGGQETQYF. In nucleotides, the CDR3 is TGTGCCAGCAGCCCGCCCGTCGGGGGACAAGAGACCCAGTACTTC.